This passage covers 6 T cell receptor beta chains from one sample sequenced in a study of blood T cells in healthy people across ages. Then a second PCR, running roughly 7 to 11 cycles, was carried out with a sample-barcoded 5' primer and a J-beta primer mix. In TCRdb, the 5' RACE reads were re-called with MiXCR into one record per CDR3 protein. The sample shows around 1,500,000 distinct CDR3 sequences, roughly 27% of them seen only once. Source material: blood. Receptor source: a woman aged 25 to 39 in good health.

This clonotype was seen a handful of times. V usage is TRBV12-3 or TRBV12-4 and J usage is TRBJ2-5; D not certain. CDR3 size: 16 residues. Trimming took off 5 bases at V and 2 bases at J, with 18 bases between the two ends. The DNA for the CDR3 is TGTGCCAGCAGTGCGTCTACTGGGTCACGGCAAGAGACCCAGTACTTC. Protein: CASSASTGSRQETQYF.

This clonotype was counted a few times. The gene calls are TRBV20-1 and TRBJ2-2, with a tentative D call TRBD1 (5 bases). This CDR3 has 16 amino acids. Germline CDR1 DFQATT, CDR2 SNEGSKA (reference sequence). Trimming took 3 bases from V and 2 from J, leaving 16 bases between them. CDR3 nucleotides: TGCAGTGCTAGGAGAAGGGGTCTTACCAACACCGGGGAGCTGTTTTTT. This codes for CSARRRGLTNTGELFF.

To note about this clonotype: Possible read error: a much larger clone is one base away. V usage is TRBV20-1 and J usage is TRBJ2-5, with 8 bases that match TRBD1. The J call may be incorrect, as the DNA end agrees better with TRBJ2-7. The CDR3 runs 15 residues. Looked up from germline, CDR1 is DFQATT and CDR2 is SNEGSKA (reference sequence). CDR3 nucleotide sequence: TGCAGTGCTAGAGAGGGGAGGACAGGGCTCCACGAGCAGTACTTC. It is translated as CSAREGRTGLHEQYF.

This clonotype occurred a few times. The J gene is TRBJ2-1, the V gene TRBV18; 10 bases fit TRBD1. V gave up 6 bases and J gave up 5 bases; unmatched junction bases: 10. The CDR3 runs 16 residues. Germline V gives CDR1 KGHSH, CDR2 LQKENI. The CDR3 DNA reads as TGTGCCAGCTCGCTAGACAGGGGGCGAGGGGACAATGAGCAGTTCTTC. Protein: CASSLDRGRGDNEQFF.

This clonotype came up many times. The gene calls are TRBV4-3 and TRBJ1-2; no clear D. The CDR3 is 15 amino acids. Trimming took off 2 bases at V and 0 bases at J, with 10 bases between the two ends. Germline V gene sequence: CDR1 LGHNA, CDR2 YSLEER. CDR3 protein: CASSQRPAANYGYTF. The CDR3 region has the DNA TGCGCCAGCAGCCAAAGACCTGCAGCTAACTATGGCTACACCTTC.

This sequence joins TRBV7-2 and TRBJ2-1; TRBD2 matches at 11 bases. CDR1 SGHTA and CDR2 FQGNSA come from the germline V gene. The V segment lost 3 bases and the J segment 7 bases; nucleotides outside the gene matches: 5. This CDR3 has 15 residues. CDR3 region: CASSFSGGAQNEQFF. The CDR3 nucleotides read TGTGCCAGCAGCTTTAGCGGGGGGGCCCAGAATGAGCAGTTCTTC.